The clone carrying this T cell receptor (beta chain) turned up a few times. What it recognizes is unknown. The junction had 7 bases not matched to a gene; V was cut back by 7 bases and J by 4 bases. CDR3 length: 15 residues. CDR1 is SEHNR and CDR2 is FQNEAQ in the germline V gene (reference sequence). The data derive from a study of T cell responses to AZD1222 COVID-19 vaccine. Broader study findings: Donors in the cohort were predominantly white British and more often female, and clonal diversity was possibly underestimated. As reported, nearly half of all spike-specific TCRs target variant regions that are unmutated. Seropositive at baseline were only a handful of AZD1222 recipients.

Method: immunoSEQ multiplex PCR; TCRdb's copy keeps in-frame clones and lacks some. The sample gives about 97,000 clones, more than 70% of which show up once; 2.8% is in the top ten. The clonotype comes from an adult in good health. Sequencing used peripheral blood, obtained on day 0 of AZD1222 vaccination. The chain couples TRBV7-9 to TRBJ2-3, with TRBD1 matching 11 bases. The CDR3 reads CASTRRGQGADTQYF. The CDR3 DNA sequence: TGTGCCAGCACCAGGAGGGGACAGGGGGCAGATACGCAGTATTTT.